A selection of T cell receptor beta chains follows, all from one sample in a study of blood T cell repertoires in COVID-19. TCRdb's copy holds only in-frame clones and misses some; the assay was immunoSEQ multiplex PCR. The sample yields 390,000 or so clones, about nine tenths seen once. Sequencing was carried out using peripheral blood. The receptor source for this set is a woman aged 25-40 years with active or convalescent COVID-19. The CDR3 runs from the conserved cysteine through the conserved F or W. The D gene is left open where the match is weak. Rows may omit the clone size; those that give it use once, few, many or a size class.

D	size	J	V	DNA	CDR3
TRBD1	.	TRBJ1-6	TRBV19	TGTGCCAGTAGTCCACGGACAGGAGGTCTTTCACCCCTCCACTTT	CASSPRTGGLSPLHF
.	.	TRBJ1-4	TRBV5-1	TGCGCCAGCAGCTTGGGGGGCACTAATGAAAAACTGTTTTTT	CASSLGGTNEKLFF
.	.	TRBJ2-1	TRBV19	TGTGCCAGTAGTGTCTTCGGGGGTGGGAATGAGCAGTTCTTC	CASSVFGGGNEQFF
.	.	TRBJ2-5	TRBV6-5	TGTGCCAGCAGTTACTCAGGGGCAGAGGAGACCCAGTACTTC	CASSYSGAEETQYF
TRBD1	.	TRBJ1-2	TRBV30	TGTGCCTGCCCGACAGGGTCTGGTTCCTATGGCTACACCTTC	CACPTGSGSYGYTF
.	.	TRBJ2-7	TRBV18	TGTGCCAGCTCACCGCGAAACCCCGGGAGAACAACCGAAATCACCTACGAGCAGTACTTC	CASSPRNPGRTTEITYEQYF
.	.	TRBJ1-1	TRBV5-8	TGTGCCAGCAGCTTGCCCAGGGCGGTCACTGAAGCTTTCTTT	CASSLPRAVTEAFF
TRBD2	.	TRBJ2-5	TRBV11-2	TGTGCCAGCAGCTTAGGCCTGACTAGCGGTCAAGAGACCCAGTACTTC	CASSLGLTSGQETQYF
TRBD1	.	TRBJ1-1	TRBV6-5	TGTGCCAGTCAGACAGGGGTGAACACTGAAGCTTTCTTT	CASQTGVNTEAFF
.	.	TRBJ1-1	TRBV5-6	TGTGCCAGCAGCTTGGGCGGCACGAACACTGAAGCTTTCTTT	CASSLGGTNTEAFF
.	.	TRBJ1-2	TRBV7-2	TGTGCCAGCAGCTCAGGGGCCGTTGGCTACACCTTC	CASSSGAVGYTF
TRBD1	once	TRBJ1-3	TRBV15	TGTGCCACCAGCAGAGCCGACAGGGGTCCAGGAAACACCATATATTTT	CATSRADRGPGNTIYF
.	.	TRBJ1-5	TRBV15	TGTGCCACCAGCAGAGGGGTGGCGGGCAATCAGCCCCAGCATTTT	CATSRGVAGNQPQHF
.	.	TRBJ2-7	TRBV5-1	TGCGCCAGCAGCTTGACAGGGATCTACGAGCAGTACTTC	CASSLTGIYEQYF
.	.	TRBJ2-5	TRBV5-6	TGTGCCAGCAGCTTAGGGCAGCCAGGGTACCAAGAGACCCAGTACTTC	CASSLGQPGYQETQYF
TRBD1	.	TRBJ2-7	TRBV5-1	TGCGCCAGCAGCCTGGGACAGGGTCCGGACGAGCAGTACTTC	CASSLGQGPDEQYF
.	.	TRBJ1-6	TRBV27	TGTGCCAGCAGTTTTTCAGGCAGCTTGAATTCACCCCTCCACTTT	CASSFSGSLNSPLHF
.	.	TRBJ2-5	TRBV14	TGTGCCAGCAGCCAACTGTCTCCCGAGACCCAGTACTTC	CASSQLSPETQYF
.	.	TRBJ1-1	TRBV3-1/TRBV3-2	TGTGCCAGCAGCCAGCGCAGGGGAGCTGAAGCTTTCTTT	CASSQRRGAEAFF
TRBD2	.	TRBJ2-1	TRBV19	TGTGCCAGTAGTACCCCCAGACTAGCGGGAGCCAATGAGCAGTTCTTC	CASSTPRLAGANEQFF
TRBD2	.	TRBJ2-3	TRBV10-3	TGTGCCATCAGTGAGTCTAGCGGGGGCAGCACAGATACGCAGTATTTT	CAISESSGGSTDTQYF
TRBD1	.	TRBJ2-1	TRBV19	TGTGCCACCACCCCAGGACAGGGGGCATTTGAGCAGTTCTTC	CATTPGQGAFEQFF
TRBD1	few	TRBJ1-5	TRBV25-1	TGTGCCAGCAGTGATGGGAGGACAGGGGGCGCATGGAATCAGCCCCAGCATTTT	CASSDGRTGGAWNQPQHF
.	.	TRBJ1-4	TRBV9	TGTGCCAGCAGCGTAGGGCAGGGAGGAGAAAAACTGTTTTTT	CASSVGQGGEKLFF
TRBD2	.	TRBJ2-2	TRBV5-1	TGCGCCACCCAGCCCGGGACTACGAACACCGGGGAGCTGTTTTTT	CATQPGTTNTGELFF
.	.	TRBJ2-3	TRBV6-5	TGTGCCAGCAGTTATAAGGGGGAAGATACGCAGTATTTT	CASSYKGEDTQYF
.	once	TRBJ1-4	TRBV10-3	TGTGCCATCAGTCGTTCGGAAGGGGTTAATGAAAAACTGTTTTTT	CAISRSEGVNEKLFF
TRBD1	.	TRBJ1-1	TRBV6-5	TGTGCCAGCAGGTTTGACAGGGAGGAATTGGCTTTCTTT	CASRFDREELAFF
.	.	TRBJ2-3	TRBV5-4	TGTGCCAGCAGCTTCGGCACAGATACGCAGTATTTT	CASSFGTDTQYF
TRBD2	.	TRBJ2-3	TRBV29-1	TGCAGCGTTACCGATCCTCTAGCGGGAACCACAGATACGCAGTATTTT	CSVTDPLAGTTDTQYF
.	.	TRBJ1-1	TRBV5-6	TGTGCCAGCAGCTTAGAAGGGCTAGCGAACACTGAAGCTTTCTTT	CASSLEGLANTEAFF
TRBD1	.	TRBJ1-6	TRBV3-1/TRBV3-2	TGTGCCAGCAGCCCCCGACAGGGTGGGAGTTCACCCCTCCACTTT	CASSPRQGGSSPLHF
.	.	TRBJ1-1	TRBV2	TGTGCCAGCAGTCTCAGGGAAAACACTGAAGCTTTCTTT	CASSLRENTEAFF
.	once	TRBJ2-7	TRBV7-9	TGTGCCAGCAGCCTAAGACAGGAACTCTCCTACGAGCAGTACTTC	CASSLRQELSYEQYF
.	.	TRBJ2-1	TRBV11-2	TGTGCCAGCAGCTTAGGTGGAGGCCCAACCAATGAGCAGTTCTTC	CASSLGGGPTNEQFF
TRBD1	.	TRBJ1-1	TRBV5-8	TGTGCCAGCAGCTGGGACCGGGACAGGGGACCCGAAGCTTTCTTT	CASSWDRDRGPEAFF
.	.	TRBJ1-5	TRBV6-5	TGTGCCAGCAGGCGGAGCAATCAGCCCCAGCATTTT	CASRRSNQPQHF
TRBD2	.	TRBJ2-1	TRBV5-1	TGCGCCAGCAGACCCTCTTACACGACTAGCTTGGGTGAGCAGTTCTTC	CASRPSYTTSLGEQFF
TRBD1	.	TRBJ2-1	TRBV5-8	TGTGCCAGCAGCTTTAACTTTGGGACAGGGGCCTTCGGTGAGCAGTTCTTC	CASSFNFGTGAFGEQFF
.	.	TRBJ2-2	TRBV7-2	TGTGCCAGCAGCTTAGCAGGAGAAGCCACCGGGGAGCTGTTTTTT	CASSLAGEATGELFF
TRBD2	.	TRBJ2-1	TRBV7-6	TGTGCCAGCAGCCCGGGACGGGAGGCCTACAATGAGCAGTTCTTC	CASSPGREAYNEQFF
TRBD2	once	TRBJ2-3	TRBV5-4	TGTGCCAGCAGCTTGGATGGACCGGGAGGAAGCACAGATACGCAGTATTTT	CASSLDGPGGSTDTQYF
TRBD1	.	TRBJ1-2	TRBV5-1	TGCGCCAGCAGCCTGGACAGGGGGCCTAACTATGGCTACACCTTC	CASSLDRGPNYGYTF
.	.	TRBJ1-1	TRBV3-1/TRBV3-2	TGTGCCAGCAGCCAAAAGCCTTGGGCCACCGCTTTCTTT	CASSQKPWATAFF
TRBD2	.	TRBJ2-7	TRBV13	TGTGCCAGCAGCCTGGGGGACTATCCCTCCTACGAGCAGTACTTC	CASSLGDYPSYEQYF
TRBD1	.	TRBJ1-6	TRBV2	TGTGCCAGCACACCCGGACAGGAAAATTCACCCCTCCACTTT	CASTPGQENSPLHF
.	.	TRBJ2-7	TRBV19	TGTGCCAGTAGCGCAGGGACACTAAGCTCCTACGAGCAGTACTTC	CASSAGTLSSYEQYF
.	.	TRBJ2-7	TRBV4-1	TGCGCCAGCAGCCACCCGACAGTCTCTTACTACGAGCAGTACTTC	CASSHPTVSYYEQYF
.	.	TRBJ1-4	TRBV2	TGTGCCAGCAGTGAGAAATGGGGACAAACTAATGAAAAACTGTTTTTT	CASSEKWGQTNEKLFF
TRBD2	.	TRBJ2-7	TRBV11-2	TGTGCCAGCAGCCCCAGGATGGGACTAGCCTACCTCTACGAGCAGTACTTC	CASSPRMGLAYLYEQYF
.	.	TRBJ1-2	TRBV6-5	TGTGCCAGCAGCAGGGGAACTAACTATGGCTACACCTTC	CASSRGTNYGYTF
TRBD2	.	TRBJ2-3	TRBV11-2	TGTGCCAGCAGCTCCGGACTAGTCGCAGATACGCAGTATTTT	CASSSGLVADTQYF
.	.	TRBJ1-2	TRBV6-4	TGTGCCAGCAGTGACTCCGACAGCCCCAGGACTGGCTACACCTTC	CASSDSDSPRTGYTF